The TCR beta chain described here comes from a study of graft-versus-host responses after intestinal transplantation. Turning to the study itself: Following induction with anti-thymocyte globulin, all recipients were given tacrolimus and steroids for roughly three years. Overall study results and limits: Detected in recipient marrow were GvH clones, some of which were first observed in ileum or blood. Peak GvH clone levels in circulation were associated with early post-transplant HvG declines.

In the case of this clone: What it binds is not known.

The protocol was immunoSEQ multiplex PCR, while the TCRdb copy is restricted to in-frame clones and leaves out a portion. Found here are 80,000 to 90,000 clones, almost 90% of them singletons; the top ten hold 0.11%. This sample comprised unstimulated CD4+ T cells sorted from spleen or lymph node cells, obtained before intestinal transplant. This TCR came from a human donor who received an intestinal transplant.

CDR3 protein: CASSPPGQETQYF. The CDR3 DNA reads TGTGCCAGCAGCCCGCCGGGACAAGAGACCCAGTACTTC. This chain joins TRBV7-9 and TRBJ2-5; a weak D match, TRBD2 (5 bases). The CDR3 totals 13 residues. V lost 5 bases and J lost 2, with 9 bases in between. Germline assignment: CDR1 SEHNR and CDR2 FQNEAQ (reference sequence).